This TCR beta chain originates from a study of CD8 T cells in Susac syndrome. Random hexamers primed reverse transcription of 0.5 to 1 ug RNA. Multiplex PCR with immunoSEQ amplified the TCR beta CDR3 across 54 Vbeta and 13 Jbeta. MiXCR was run by TCRdb on the immunoSEQ multiplex PCR reads, yielding one entry per CDR3 protein. Found here are under 350,000 distinct CDR3 sequences, 90% to 95% of them singletons; the top ten hold 0.06% to 0.075%. There are 16 residues in the CDR3. Germline V gene sequence: CDR1 PRHDT, CDR2 FYEKMQ (reference sequence). Trimming left V 3 bases short and J 1 base short, with 15 bases between. CD8+ and CD4+ blood T cells underwent TCR beta sequencing.

The chain links TRBV13 to TRBJ1-2, with a weak D call TRBD1 (5 bases). This TCR was sampled from a human donor with multiple sclerosis. The specimen sequenced was CD4+ T cells from PBMCs. Here the CDR3 reads CASSFVLAGINYGYTF. CDR3 DNA sequence: TGTGCCAGCAGCTTTGTCCTGGCAGGGATTAACTATGGCTACACCTTC.